The clone carrying this T cell receptor beta chain appeared a single time. Repertoires were generated with immunoSEQ multiplex PCR, while TCRdb's copy carries only in-frame clones and drops some. The repertoire holds tens of thousands of clones, with 89% as singletons. The sample belongs to a study of blood T cell repertoires in COVID-19. Study as a whole: The origin of the acute and convalescent COVID-19 samples was the United States, Italy and Spain.

Germline trimming cut 6 bases from V and 0 bases from J; bases unmatched to any gene: 10. There are 18 residues in the CDR3. Per the germline V gene, CDR1 is SEHNR and CDR2 is FQNEAQ (reference sequence). Sequenced sample: peripheral blood. The clonotype originates from a man aged 50 to 60 with COVID-19, enrolled during active disease. This chain uses TRBV7-9 with TRBJ2-7, with 14 bases lining up with TRBD2. The CDR3 loop reads CASRPTGTSGGYSYEQYF. DNA for the CDR3: TGTGCCAGCAGACCAACCGGGACTAGCGGGGGCTACTCCTACGAGCAGTACTTC.